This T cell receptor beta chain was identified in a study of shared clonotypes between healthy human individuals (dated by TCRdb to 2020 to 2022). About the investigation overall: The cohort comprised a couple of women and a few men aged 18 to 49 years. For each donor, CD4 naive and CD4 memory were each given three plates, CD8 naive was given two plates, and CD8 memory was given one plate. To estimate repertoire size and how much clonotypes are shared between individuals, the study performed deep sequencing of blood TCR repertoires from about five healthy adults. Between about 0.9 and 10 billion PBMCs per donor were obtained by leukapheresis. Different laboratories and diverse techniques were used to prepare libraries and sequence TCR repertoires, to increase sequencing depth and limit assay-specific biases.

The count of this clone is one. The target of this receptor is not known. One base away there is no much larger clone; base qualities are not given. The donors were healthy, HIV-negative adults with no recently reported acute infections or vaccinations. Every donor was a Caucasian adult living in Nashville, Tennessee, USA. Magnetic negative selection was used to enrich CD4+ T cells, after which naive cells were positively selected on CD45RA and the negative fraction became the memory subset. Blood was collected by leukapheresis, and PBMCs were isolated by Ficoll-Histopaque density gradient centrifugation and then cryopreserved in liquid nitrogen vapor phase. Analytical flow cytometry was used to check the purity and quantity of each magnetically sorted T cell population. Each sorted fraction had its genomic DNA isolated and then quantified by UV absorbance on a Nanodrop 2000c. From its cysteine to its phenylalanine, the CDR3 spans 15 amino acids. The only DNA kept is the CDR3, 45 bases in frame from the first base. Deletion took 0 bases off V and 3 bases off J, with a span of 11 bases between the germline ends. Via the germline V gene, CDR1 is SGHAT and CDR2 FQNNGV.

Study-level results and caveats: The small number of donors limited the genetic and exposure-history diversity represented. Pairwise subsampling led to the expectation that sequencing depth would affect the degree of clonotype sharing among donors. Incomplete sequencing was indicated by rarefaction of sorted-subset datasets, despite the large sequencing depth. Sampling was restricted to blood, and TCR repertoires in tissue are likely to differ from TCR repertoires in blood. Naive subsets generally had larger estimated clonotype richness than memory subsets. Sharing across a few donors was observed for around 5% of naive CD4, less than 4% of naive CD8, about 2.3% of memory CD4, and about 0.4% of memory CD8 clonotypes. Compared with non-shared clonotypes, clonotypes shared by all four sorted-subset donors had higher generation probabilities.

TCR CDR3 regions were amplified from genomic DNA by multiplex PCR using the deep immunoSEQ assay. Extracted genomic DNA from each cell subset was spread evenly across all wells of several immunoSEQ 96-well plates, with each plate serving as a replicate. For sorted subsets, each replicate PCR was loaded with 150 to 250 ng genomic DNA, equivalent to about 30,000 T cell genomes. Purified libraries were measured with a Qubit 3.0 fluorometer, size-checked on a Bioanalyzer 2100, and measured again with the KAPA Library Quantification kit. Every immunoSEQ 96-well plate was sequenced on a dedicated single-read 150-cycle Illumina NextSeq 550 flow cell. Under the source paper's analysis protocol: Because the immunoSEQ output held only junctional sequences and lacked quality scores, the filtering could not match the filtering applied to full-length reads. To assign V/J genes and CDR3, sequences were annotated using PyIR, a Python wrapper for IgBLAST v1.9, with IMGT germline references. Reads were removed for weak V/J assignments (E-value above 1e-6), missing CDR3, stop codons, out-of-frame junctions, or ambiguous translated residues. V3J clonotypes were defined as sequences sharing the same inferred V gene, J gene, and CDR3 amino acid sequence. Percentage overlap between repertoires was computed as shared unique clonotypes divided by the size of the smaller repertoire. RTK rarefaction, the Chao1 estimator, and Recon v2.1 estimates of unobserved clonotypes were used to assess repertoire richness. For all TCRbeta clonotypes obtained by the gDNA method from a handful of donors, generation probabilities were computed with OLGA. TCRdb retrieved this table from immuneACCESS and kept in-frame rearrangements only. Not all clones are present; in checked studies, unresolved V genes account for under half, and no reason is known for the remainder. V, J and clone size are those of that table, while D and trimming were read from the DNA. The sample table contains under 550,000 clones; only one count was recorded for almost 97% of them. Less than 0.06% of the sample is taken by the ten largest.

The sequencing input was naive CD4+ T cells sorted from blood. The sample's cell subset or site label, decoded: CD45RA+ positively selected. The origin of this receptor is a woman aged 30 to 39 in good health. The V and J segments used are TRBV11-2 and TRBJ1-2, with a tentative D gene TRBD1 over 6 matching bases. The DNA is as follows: TGTGCCAGCAGCTTAGATTACAGGGTCGACTATGGCTACACCTTC. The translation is CASSLDYRVDYGYTF.